The 19 T cell receptor beta chains reported below all come from one sample, sequenced in a study of radiation and T cells in renal cell carcinoma. The sample's time point: blood 4 weeks post-SBRT, at nephrectomy. Described treatment: 15 Gy SBRT to primary tumor, nephrectomy 4 weeks later. Using immunoSEQ multiplex PCR, the repertoire was profiled, and TCRdb retains in-frame clones only, with some absent. The sample includes some 150,000 clones, 70% to 90% of them seen just once. The sequences come from blood, collected from a patient whose treatment included radiotherapy and nephrectomy. Every receptor here comes from a woman between 45 and 60 years old with renal cell carcinoma.

V is TRBV7-2 and J is TRBJ2-1; 8 bases align to TRBD1. V was clipped by 5 bases and J by 7 bases; unmatched bases: 7. The length of the CDR3 is 14 residues. Germline V gives CDR1 SGHTA, CDR2 FQGNSA. The CDR3 spells CASSPRQGLNEQFF. The CDR3 region has the DNA TGTGCCAGCAGCCCCCGACAGGGGCTGAATGAGCAGTTCTTC.

The chain combines TRBV9 with TRBJ2-7, with 9 bases aligning to TRBD1. This CDR3 has 14 residues. CDR1 and CDR2 from the germline V gene are SGDLS and YYNGEE. The V segment lost 3 bases and the J segment 5 bases; nucleotides outside the gene matches: 6. This chain's CDR3 is CASSETGGSHEQYF. The CDR3 nucleotides are TGTGCCAGCAGCGAGACAGGGGGGTCCCACGAGCAGTACTTC.

The genes are TRBV6-1 and TRBJ2-6; D is unclear. The ends were cut back, 7 bases at V and 1 base at J, with 5 bases in the middle. The CDR3 sequence is 13 residues long. From germline, CDR1 is MNHNS and CDR2 SASEGT. The CDR3 nucleotides are TGTGCCAGCATGGTGTCTGGGGCCAACGTCCTGACTTTC. As protein: CASMVSGANVLTF.

The gene calls are TRBV19 and TRBJ2-2, with D perhaps TRBD1 or TRBD2 (5 bases each). This CDR3 spans 14 amino acids. Germline loops: CDR1 LNHDA, CDR2 SQIVND (reference sequence). V was pared by 6 bases and J by 6 bases, with 14 bases between. The CDR3 loop reads CASSPGAGPGELFF. The DNA for the CDR3 is TGTGCCAGTAGCCCCGGGGCTGGGCCCGGGGAGCTGTTTTTT. Using reference TRBV19 and TRBJ2-2 for the parts outside the CDR3, the full variable domain is DGGITQSPKYLFRKEGQNVTLSCEQNLNHDAMYWYRQDPGQGLRLIYYSQIVNDFQKGDIAEGYSVSREKKESFPLTVTSAQKNPTAFYLCASSPGAGPGELFFGEGSRLTVL.

This clone was detected only a few times. The rearrangement joins TRBV10-2 to TRBJ1-3; D uncertain. The CDR3 covers 13 residues. Germline CDR1 WSHSY, CDR2 SAAADI. Trimming left V 4 bases short and J 0 bases short, with 4 bases between. The CDR3 DNA reads TGCGCCAGCAGTGTGAACTCTGGAAACACCATATATTTT. Translated, it gives CASSVNSGNTIYF.

Here the CDR3 reads CASSVGIVPTDFYNEQFF. The DNA of the CDR3 is TGTGCCAGCAGCGTAGGGATTGTCCCAACGGATTTCTACAATGAGCAGTTCTTC. This chain joins TRBV9 and TRBJ2-1; D unclear. Germline CDR1 SGDLS, CDR2 YYNGEE. V lost 0 bases and J lost 3, with 19 bases in between. The CDR3 length is 18 residues. The full variable domain, its missing parts supplied by reference TRBV9 and TRBJ2-1, is DSGVTQTPKHLITATGQRVTLRCSPRSGDLSVYWYQQSLDQGLQFLIQYYNGEERAKGNILERFSAQQFPDLHSELNLSSLELGDSALYFCASSVGIVPTDFYNEQFFGPGTRLTVL.

The gene calls are TRBV2 and TRBJ2-7; 7 positions match TRBD1. V was clipped by 6 bases and J by 3 bases; unmatched bases: 8. The CDR3 is 14 amino acids. From germline, CDR1 is SNHLY and CDR2 FYNNEI. CDR3 in amino acids: CASSAGTDGYEQYF. The CDR3 DNA reads as TGTGCCAGCAGCGCCGGGACAGATGGCTACGAGCAGTACTTC.

V is TRBV6-6 and J is TRBJ2-3; 7 bases fit TRBD1. This CDR3 is built from 16 residues. The germline V gene encodes CDR1 MNHNY and CDR2 SVGAGI (reference sequence). V lost 6 bases to trimming and J lost 3 bases; unmatched junction nucleotides: 12. The CDR3, as DNA: TGTGCCAGCAGCGTTGCAAGACAGGGCGGAACAGATACGCAGTATTTT. It encodes CASSVARQGGTDTQYF.

The V and J genes are TRBV5-1 and TRBJ1-1, with D tentatively TRBD1 (5 bases). The germline CDR1 and CDR2 sequences are SGHRS and YFSETQ. Trimming took off 2 bases at V and 1 base at J, with 9 bases between the two ends. CDR3 length: 14 amino acids. The CDR3 loop reads CASSLSGKNTEAFF. The CDR3 nucleotides are TGCGCCAGCAGCTTATCAGGGAAGAACACTGAAGCTTTCTTT.

The genes are TRBV7-2 and TRBJ2-5, with D unclear. The V end was cut by 1 base, the J end by 3 bases, with 6 bases between. The CDR3 has 13 amino acids. The germline CDR1 and CDR2 sequences are SGHTA and FQGNSA. The CDR3 region has the DNA TGTGCCAGCAGCTTAGGGGTAGAAGAGACCCAGTACTTC. This gives the protein CASSLGVEETQYF.

Only one count was recorded for this clone. This sequence joins TRBV7-2 and TRBJ2-3; D possibly corresponds to TRBD2 (5 bases). This CDR3 comprises 15 residues. Germline V gene lookup returns CDR1 SGHTA and CDR2 FQGNSA. V was pared by 1 base and J by 1 base, with 9 bases between. The CDR3 region has the DNA TGTGCCAGCAGCTTAGGAGCGGACCGCACAGATACGCAGTATTTT. Translation gives CASSLGADRTDTQYF.

The rearrangement joins TRBV30 to TRBJ1-1; D is perhaps TRBD1 (6 bases). The CDR3 spans 15 residues. Germline V CDR1 and CDR2: GTSNPN, SVGIG (reference sequence). V lost 0 bases to trimming and J lost 0 bases, with 11 bases between them. The CDR3: CAWSVADSLNTEAFF. The CDR3 region has the DNA TGTGCCTGGAGTGTCGCGGACAGCCTGAACACTGAAGCTTTCTTT. Full variable domain (missing parts from reference TRBV30 and TRBJ1-1): SQTIHQWPATLVQPVGSPLSLECTVEGTSNPNLYWYRQAAGRGLQLLFYSVGIGQISSEVPQNLSASRPQDRQFILSSKKLLLSDSGFYLCAWSVADSLNTEAFFGQGTRLTVV.

This chain connects TRBV9 to TRBJ2-1; D ambiguous. CDR3 size: 14 residues. The germline gives CDR1 SGDLS, CDR2 YYNGEE. V was pared by 5 bases and J by 8 bases, with 17 bases between. The CDR3 reads CASRAGSFRDEQFF. The CDR3 DNA is TGTGCCAGCAGAGCCGGAAGCTTTCGGGATGAGCAGTTCTTC.

The genes are TRBV6-6 and TRBJ2-4, with a tentative D call TRBD1 (8 bases). The CDR3 covers 13 residues. The V and J ends lost 5 bases and 6 bases respectively, with 11 bases between them. Per germline, CDR1 MNHNY and CDR2 SVGAGI (reference sequence). CDR3: CASSNRGGNIQYF. The CDR3 DNA sequence: TGTGCCAGCAGTAACAGGGGGGGAAACATTCAGTACTTC.

This clone was counted once. The J gene is TRBJ1-6, the V gene TRBV10-3, with TRBD1 identical over 8 bases. J was trimmed by 9 bases and V by 3 bases; bases with no gene match: 7. CDR1 and CDR2 from the germline V gene are ENHRY and SYGVKD. CDR3 length: 15 amino acids. The CDR3 coding sequence is TGTGCCATCAGTGACGACAGGGGCGACGGTTCACCCCTCCACTTT. Protein: CAISDDRGDGSPLHF.

The chain carries TRBV2 and TRBJ1-2; a weak D match, TRBD1 (6 bases). Trimming took 3 bases from V and 4 from J, leaving 15 bases between them. The length of the CDR3 is 15 residues. The germline CDR1 and CDR2 sequences are SNHLY and FYNNEI. The DNA for the CDR3 is TGTGCCAGCAGTGAGTCCCGCGGACAGCCCTATGGCTACACCTTC. Residues: CASSESRGQPYGYTF.

The chain combines TRBV27 with TRBJ1-6, with D possibly TRBD1 on 5 matching bases. Trimming removed 6 bases from V and 13 bases from J, with 16 bases in between. The CDR3 is 13 residues long. The germline CDR1 and CDR2 sequences are MNHEY and SMNVEV (reference sequence). In DNA form, the CDR3 reads TGTGCCAGCAGCGGGGACGGGGATCTTCCCCTCCACTTT. This translates into CASSGDGDLPLHF.

This chain connects TRBV2 to TRBJ1-5, with a possible D match to TRBD1 (5 bases). CDR1 and CDR2 (germline): SNHLY, FYNNEI. This CDR3 is 16 amino acids long. Trimming stripped 2 bases from V and 3 bases from J, with 14 bases between. Here the CDR3 DNA reads TGTGCCAGCAGTGAACCTCTCATAGGGGTCAATCAGCCCCAGCATTTT. This sequence encodes CASSEPLIGVNQPQHF.

V usage is TRBV4-3 and J usage is TRBJ2-7, with 7 bases fitting TRBD2. CDR1 and CDR2 (germline): LGHNA, YSLEER. This CDR3 spans 15 amino acids. Germline trimming cut 0 bases from V and 4 bases from J; bases unmatched to any gene: 6. CDR3 loop: CASSQDFAGVYEQYF. CDR3 nucleotide sequence: TGCGCCAGCAGCCAAGATTTCGCGGGAGTTTACGAGCAGTACTTC.